These T cell receptor beta chains were read from a single sample in a study of T cells in Graves' hyperthyroidism and ophthalmopathy. From the multiplex PCR reads, TCRdb called clonotypes with MiXCR, one entry per CDR3 protein. The table has around 800,000 distinct CDR3 sequences, about two fifths seen once. Sequenced sample: blood. All receptors derive from a man aged 18 to 30 with Graves' hyperthyroidism. CDR3s include the opening cysteine and the closing phenylalanine or tryptophan. The D gene is left open where the match is weak. Rows give clone size only sometimes, using once, few, many, or a class for an expanded clone.

d_call	j_call	clone_size	v_call	cdr3_aa	cdr3_nt
.	TRBJ1-2	.	TRBV6-5	CASSSQSSYGYTF	TGTGCCAGCAGTTCCCAGAGCTCCTATGGCTACACCTTC
.	TRBJ2-7	few	TRBV7-9	CASSEAGDGYEQYF	TGTGCCAGCAGTGAGGCAGGGGACGGGTACGAGCAGTACTTC
.	TRBJ2-7	.	TRBV9	CASSIHDRHYEQYF	TGTGCCAGCAGCATACACGACAGACACTACGAGCAGTACTTC
TRBD1	TRBJ1-5	.	TRBV27	CASSTTGRGNQPQHF	TGTGCCAGCAGCACGACAGGGAGAGGCAATCAGCCCCAGCATTTT
.	TRBJ1-5	.	TRBV7-2	CASSSVAGRNQPQHF	TGTGCCAGCAGCTCAGTCGCGGGACGCAATCAGCCCCAGCATTTT
TRBD1	TRBJ1-1	.	TRBV29-1	CSVRDREAGEEAFF	TGCAGCGTCCGGGACAGGGAGGCCGGGGAAGAAGCTTTCTTT
.	TRBJ1-1	many	TRBV15	CATGQAALNTEAFF	TGTGCCACCGGGCAGGCCGCTCTGAACACTGAAGCTTTCTTT
.	TRBJ1-1	.	TRBV6-1	CASSYHENPEAFF	TGTGCCAGCAGTTACCACGAAAATCCTGAAGCTTTCTTT
.	TRBJ1-1	few	TRBV6-6	CASSYSNANTEAFF	TGTGCCAGCAGTTACTCGAACGCGAACACTGAAGCTTTCTTT
.	TRBJ1-1	few	TRBV20-1	CSASDYKGNTEAFF	TGCAGTGCTAGCGACTACAAGGGGAACACTGAAGCTTTCTTT
TRBD1	TRBJ1-2	many	TRBV25-1	CASSSGQGASYGYTF	TGTGCCAGCAGCTCGGGACAGGGGGCAAGTTATGGCTACACCTTC
TRBD1	TRBJ1-1	.	TRBV20-1	CSALKTGTNTEAFF	TGCAGTGCTTTAAAGACAGGGACGAACACTGAAGCTTTCTTT
TRBD2	TRBJ2-5	.	TRBV29-1	CSVNSGGQETQYF	TGCAGCGTTAATTCGGGGGGCCAAGAGACCCAGTACTTC
.	TRBJ2-7	many	TRBV20-1	CSAPSDTYEQYF	TGCAGTGCCCCCAGCGACACCTACGAGCAGTACTTC
.	TRBJ2-2	once	TRBV11-2	CASTLYPNTGELFF	TGCGCCAGCACCCTATACCCGAACACCGGGGAGCTGTTTTTT
.	TRBJ1-4	.	TRBV2	CASSPVSIRALGDEKLFF	TGCGCCAGCAGCCCAGTATCGATAAGGGCCTTGGGGGATGAAAAACTGTTTTTT
.	TRBJ1-6	.	TRBV7-9	CASSLGGPRYSPLHF	TGCGCCAGCAGCTTGGGGGGGCCCAGGTATTCACCCCTCCACTTT
.	TRBJ2-5	many	TRBV20-1	CSARPDVSGTQYF	TGCAGTGCTAGACCCGATGTCTCAGGCACCCAGTACTTC
.	TRBJ2-7	.	TRBV7-2	CASSAVLGIAHEQYF	TGTGCCAGCAGCGCCGTATTGGGAATTGCCCACGAGCAGTACTTC
TRBD1	TRBJ2-7	few	TRBV5-1	CASSSGQGHYEQYF	TGCGCCAGCAGCTCGGGACAGGGTCACTACGAGCAGTACTTC
.	TRBJ1-1	once	TRBV7-2	CASSYSSGGLVNTEAFF	TGTGCCAGCAGTTACTCGAGCGGAGGGTTGGTGAACACTGAAGCTTTCTTT
.	TRBJ1-1	.	TRBV2	CASSAESGRRTEAFF	TGTGCCAGCAGTGCCGAATCGGGGAGGCGGACTGAAGCTTTCTTT